The entry below describes one T cell receptor (beta chain). As yet, its antigen is unknown. Genomic DNA constituted the template upon which TCR beta VDJ and CDR3 profiling was performed. TCRdb redid the calling of the reads with MiXCR, one entry per CDR3 protein. This sample yields approximately 470,000 distinct CDR3 sequences, of which over 25% are seen a single time; 0.75% to 0.95% belongs to the top ten. Whoever was chosen for sequencing had shown CD8+CD57+ cell expansion by flow cytometry. The data belong to a study of CD8+CD57+ T cells in acquired aplastic anemia. The study's findings and limits: Patients did not significantly differ from controls in CD8+ Simpson's diversity. There were 25 to 35 CD8+ CDR3 sequences that occurred in both patients and controls.

V gave up 5 bases and J gave up 4 bases, with 14 bases separating them. The germline CDR1 and CDR2 sequences are SGHTA and FQGTGA. The CDR3 covers 14 residues. The source of this sequence is a human donor with aplastic anemia. The sample was sorted CD4+, CD8+, or CD8+CD57+ T cells (not recorded which) from PBMCs. This chain connects TRBV7-3 to TRBJ1-1, with TRBD1 as a possible D gene (5 bases). The CDR3 DNA sequence: TGTGCCAGCAGCCCGAACCCAGGGAGCACTGAAGCTTTCTTT. Translated, it gives CASSPNPGSTEAFF.